This entry is about one T cell receptor beta chain. This sample stems from a study of shared clonotypes between healthy human individuals. TCRdb's copy holds only in-frame clones and misses some; the assay was immunoSEQ multiplex PCR. The sample has about 2.3 million clones, about nine tenths seen once. Looked up from germline, CDR1 is KGHSH and CDR2 is LQKENI. Trimming took 2 bases from V and 5 from J; bases not matched to a gene: 6. This CDR3 contains 17 residues. The chain has TRBV18 and TRBJ2-2, with 12 bases that match TRBD1. The material sequenced was naive CD4+ T cells from PBMCs. Specified subset: CD45RA+ positively selected. The sequence came from a man between 18 and 29 years old in good health. Some clones in this sample may be carry-over from other donors' samples. CDR3 protein: CASSPAGQGARTGELFF. For the CDR3, the DNA is TGTGCCAGCTCACCAGCGGGACAGGGGGCGCGGACCGGGGAGCTGTTTTTT.